Given below is one TCR beta chain in context. What it binds is not known. The CDR3 covers 14 residues. Germline CDR1 SGHNT, CDR2 YYREEE (reference sequence). Trimming removed 0 bases at V and 5 bases at J, with 10 bases between. Repertoires were generated with immunoSEQ multiplex PCR, while TCRdb's copy carries only in-frame clones and drops some. Among about 1 million clones listed, approximately 68% were seen once. This sample was included in a study of shared clonotypes between healthy human individuals. Study observations and caveats: Rarefaction indicated that sorted-subset sequencing remained incomplete although depth was large.

The chain carries TRBV5-4 and TRBJ2-3; either TRBD1 or TRBD2 may fit D (5 bases each). The specimen was memory CD4+ T cells sorted from blood. Subset here: CD45RA-negative fraction. This receptor was obtained from a man between 18 and 35 years old in good health. The CDR3 is CASSLGGARDTQYF. CDR3 coding DNA: TGTGCCAGCAGCTTGGGAGGGGCCAGAGATACGCAGTATTTT.